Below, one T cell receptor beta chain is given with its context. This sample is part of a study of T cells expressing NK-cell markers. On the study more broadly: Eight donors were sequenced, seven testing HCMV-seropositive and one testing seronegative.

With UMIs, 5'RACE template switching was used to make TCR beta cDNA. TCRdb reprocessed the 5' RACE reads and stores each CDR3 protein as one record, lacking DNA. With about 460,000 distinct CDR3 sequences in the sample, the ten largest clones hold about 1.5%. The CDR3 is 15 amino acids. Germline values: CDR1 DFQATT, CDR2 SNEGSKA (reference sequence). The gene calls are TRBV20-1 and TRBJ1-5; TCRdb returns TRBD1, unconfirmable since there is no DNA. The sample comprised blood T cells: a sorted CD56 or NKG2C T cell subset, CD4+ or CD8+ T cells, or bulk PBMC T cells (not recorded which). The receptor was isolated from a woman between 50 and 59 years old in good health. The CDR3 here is CSAANNRVMGGPQHF.